This T cell receptor (beta chain) derives from a study of cytomegalovirus exposure and HLA in healthy donors. Of note for this clone: Its specificity is not known.

Primers for the PCR totalled 60 Vbeta and 13 Jbeta. The method was immunoSEQ multiplex PCR; TCRdb's version includes in-frame clones alone and lacks a portion of them. The sample has under 200,000 clones; 70% to 90% are singletons. The CDR3 sequence is 17 residues long. Germline V CDR1 and CDR2: LGHNA, YNFKEQ. Study conclusions and caveats: Presence/absence analyses rested on an assumption that sequencing depth was roughly uniform across donors.

The chain carries TRBV4-2 and TRBJ2-5, with 12 bases lining up with TRBD2. The closer fit of TRBJ2-7 to the DNA end suggests the J call may be wrong. This sequence originates from a man between 18 and 35 years old in good health and CMV-seropositive. Sequencing was performed on PBMCs. The CDR3 loop reads CASSQETGLAGTYEQYF. CDR3 bases: TGTGCCAGCAGCCAAGAAACGGGACTAGCGGGCACCTACGAGCAGTACTTC.